Below, 22 T cell receptor beta chains from the same sample are listed, as sequenced in a study of T cells in Graves' hyperthyroidism and ophthalmopathy. Regions amplified from RNA transcripts were the TCR beta CDR3 regions. The HTBI primer set served for first-round RT-PCR of the TCR CDR3. MiXCR, applied by TCRdb to the multiplex PCR reads, yields one record per CDR3 protein. The sample consists of about 410,000 distinct CDR3 sequences, about 14% of them appearing once. The sample taken for sequencing was blood. Every receptor here comes from a man aged 18 to 29 with Graves' ophthalmopathy.

V and J are TRBV15 and TRBJ2-3; D possibly matches TRBD1 or TRBD2 (5 bases each). Germline V gene lookup returns CDR1 LNHNV and CDR2 YYDKDF (reference sequence). Deletions cut 7 bases from V and 4 bases from J, with 18 bases between. This CDR3 is 15 amino acids long. In DNA form, the CDR3 reads TGTGCCACCACAGGCCAGGGTTTTAGCGCAGATACGCAGTATTTT. Translation gives CATTGQGFSADTQYF.

This clonotype was picked up many times. The CDR3, as DNA: TGTGCCAGCAGCTTACGGGCTAACTACGAGCAGTACTTC. It codes for CASSLRANYEQYF. This chain connects TRBV7-8 to TRBJ2-7, with D hard to call. From germline, CDR1 is SGHVS and CDR2 FQNEAQ. Between the trimmed V and J ends, which lost 2 bases and 3 bases, there was a span of 8 bases. CDR3 length: 13 residues.

This clonotype has at least ten counts. The chain joins TRBV20-1 to TRBJ2-1; weak D call: TRBD1 (6 bases). This CDR3 contains 13 residues. The V end was cut by 3 bases, the J end by 8 bases, with 14 bases between. Per the germline V gene, CDR1 is DFQATT and CDR2 is SNEGSKA (reference sequence). The CDR3 spells CSARPQGNHEQFF. As DNA, the CDR3 is TGCAGTGCTAGGCCTCAGGGGAACCATGAGCAGTTCTTC.

This clonotype was detected ten times or more. The chain couples TRBV6-6 to TRBJ2-5; 10 bases fit TRBD2. Per the germline V gene, CDR1 is MNHNY and CDR2 is SVGAGI (reference sequence). V dropped 2 bases and J dropped 5; count of bases not matched to a gene: 11. The CDR3 covers 17 residues. The CDR3 DNA is TGTGCCAGCAGTTACGGTACAGCGGGGGGGCCGTTGGAGACCCAGTACTTC. This codes for CASSYGTAGGPLETQYF.

This clonotype came up many times. The chain is built from TRBV7-9 and TRBJ2-5; TRBD1 matches 7 bases. Germline-derived CDR1 and CDR2 are SEHNR and FQNEAQ (reference sequence). The trim removed 5 bases at V and 5 bases at J, leaving 8 bases unmatched. CDR3 size: 14 residues. CDR3 sequence reads: CASSLGQGVETQYF. The CDR3, as DNA: TGTGCCAGCAGCCTGGGCCAGGGGGTTGAGACCCAGTACTTC. Complete variable domain (other parts from reference TRBV7-9 and TRBJ2-5): DTGVSQNPRHKITKRGQNVTFRCDPISEHNRLYWYRQTLGQGPEFLTYFQNEAQLEKSRLLSDRFSAERPKGSFSTLEIQRTEQGDSAMYLCASSLGQGVETQYFGPGTRLLVL.

This chain joins TRBV20-1 and TRBJ1-5; 7 nucleotides align to TRBD1. The CDR3 contains 15 residues. J gave up 5 bases and V 5 bases, and 12 bases lay outside the gene matches. CDR1 is DFQATT, CDR2 SNEGSKA, per germline (reference sequence). DNA of the CDR3: TGCAGTGCTGGACTGAACAGGGGAGGCTATCAGCCCCAGCATTTT. Its protein product is CSAGLNRGGYQPQHF.

The CDR3: CASSDSDNTGELFF. DNA of the CDR3: TGTGCCAGCAGTGACTCGGACAACACCGGGGAGCTGTTTTTT. The gene calls are TRBV6-4 and TRBJ2-2; D not resolved. The V and J ends lost 0 bases and 2 bases respectively, with 4 bases between them. This CDR3 region has 14 residues. Germline CDR1 reads MRHNA; CDR2 reads SNTAGT.

A few counts support this clonotype. A much larger clone lies a single base off, so this may be a read error. The chain's CDR3 is CAISEAWQECHEQYF. CDR3 coding DNA: TGTGCCATCAGTGAGGCGTGGCAGGAATGCCACGAGCAGTACTTC. V gene TRBV10-3 combines with J gene TRBJ2-7; D is undetermined. The CDR3 runs 15 residues. Germline V gene sequence: CDR1 ENHRY, CDR2 SYGVKD. The germline V and J ends were trimmed by 2 bases and 5 bases, with 16 bases remaining between them.

The rearrangement links TRBV6-2 or TRBV6-3 to TRBJ2-3; TRBD1 matches at 8 bases. Per the germline V gene, CDR1 is MNHEY and CDR2 is SVGEGT. V lost 7 bases and J lost 4; bases outside the gene matches: 10. This CDR3 spans 15 amino acids. The CDR3 region is CASTPRTGTADTQYF. The CDR3 coding sequence is TGTGCCAGCACCCCCCGGACAGGGACGGCAGATACGCAGTATTTT.

This clonotype has ten or more counts. The chain is built from TRBV18 and TRBJ2-3; D is tentatively TRBD1 or TRBD2 (6 bases each). The V end lost 6 bases, the J end lost 4 bases, and 11 bases lay between the germline ends. Germline V gene data show CDR1 as KGHSH and CDR2 as LQKENI. The CDR3 is 13 residues long. CDR3: CASSAGGADTQYF. For the CDR3, the DNA is TGTGCCAGCTCCGCCGGGGGCGCAGATACGCAGTATTTT.

The V gene is TRBV29-1, the J gene TRBJ2-7; 7 nucleotides align to TRBD2. In germline, CDR1 is SQVTM, CDR2 ANQGSEA. The V segment lost 4 bases and the J segment 0 bases; nucleotides outside the gene matches: 3. The CDR3 runs to 13 residues. CDR3 sequence (DNA): TGCAGCGTTGGGCTAGCGGCCTCCTACGAGCAGTACTTC. Residues: CSVGLAASYEQYF.

At least ten counts were recorded for this clonotype. The chain carries TRBV2 and TRBJ2-1; D not resolved. Per the germline V gene, CDR1 is SNHLY and CDR2 is FYNNEI. The CDR3 sequence is 14 residues long. The ends were cut back, 4 bases at V and 4 bases at J, with 11 bases in the middle. The CDR3 DNA reads TGTGCCAGCAGTGCTCCGAGAGGATACAATGAGCAGTTCTTC. This sequence encodes CASSAPRGYNEQFF.

On this clonotype itself: A much larger clonotype is one base distant, so this may be a read error. The chain carries TRBV20-1 and TRBJ1-2; D is perhaps TRBD1 (5 bases). V dropped 6 bases and J dropped 4 bases, with 15 bases sitting between them. This CDR3 comprises 13 residues. In germline, CDR1 is DFQATT, CDR2 SNEGSKA (reference sequence). This CDR3 is CSASQQESYGYTF. Written as DNA, the CDR3 is TGCAGTGCAAGCCAACAGGAGAGCTATGGCTACACCTTC.

This clonotype was observed a handful of times. The J gene is TRBJ1-4, the V gene TRBV7-9, with 7 positions matching TRBD1. The junction had 7 bases not matched to a gene; V was cut back by 5 bases and J by 7 bases. From germline, CDR1 is SEHNR and CDR2 FQNEAQ (reference sequence). This CDR3 has 14 residues. The CDR3 DNA sequence: TGTGCCAGCAGCCCCACAGGGGTAGGTGAAAAACTGTTTTTT. This gives the protein CASSPTGVGEKLFF.

This clonotype has a handful of counts. The chain joins TRBV5-4 to TRBJ1-1; no clear D gene. Germline loops: CDR1 SGHNT, CDR2 YYREEE (reference sequence). V lost 3 bases, J lost 10 bases, and 22 bases lay in between. CDR3 size: 15 residues. CDR3 protein: CASSSLPTPMPGAFF. For the CDR3, the DNA is TGTGCCAGCAGCTCCCTCCCAACACCCATGCCCGGAGCTTTCTTT.

J is TRBJ1-1 and V is TRBV7-9; D is unclear. Per germline, CDR1 SEHNR and CDR2 FQNEAQ (reference sequence). The CDR3 covers 12 residues. With 5 bases removed from V and 4 bases from J, the gap between germline ends came to 8 bases. CDR3 nucleotide sequence: TGTGCCAGCAGCCGTTTCGGCACTGAAGCTTTCTTT. Translating it yields CASSRFGTEAFF.

The chain joins TRBV19 to TRBJ1-1, with D perhaps matching TRBD1 (6 bases). The CDR3 spans 14 residues. Trimming took off 7 bases at V and 1 base at J, with 13 bases between the two ends. Looked up from germline, CDR1 is LNHDA and CDR2 is SQIVND (reference sequence). CDR3 in DNA: TGTGCCAGTACTACAGGGCATGGGAACACTGAAGCTTTCTTT. This gives the protein CASTTGHGNTEAFF.

This clonotype was observed at least ten times. The rearrangement uses TRBV7-9 and TRBJ1-6, with D possibly TRBD1 on 6 matching bases. The CDR3 is 15 residues long. The germline V gene has CDR1 SEHNR and CDR2 FQNEAQ (reference sequence). Trimming stripped 1 base from V and 9 bases from J, with 13 bases between. CDR3 bases: TGTGCCAGCAGCTTAGTAGGGGGAATCGGTTCACCCCTCCACTTT. This encodes CASSLVGGIGSPLHF.

This clonotype was picked up many times. The chain combines TRBV20-1 with TRBJ2-1; TRBD2 agrees at 10 bases. Germline V gene lookup returns CDR1 DFQATT and CDR2 SNEGSKA (reference sequence). The CDR3 sequence is 18 residues long. V lost 3 bases and J lost 7; bases outside the gene matches: 18. The CDR3 DNA sequence: TGCAGTGCTAGTGGGGGTGCGGGGGGGCTAGCGGGGGCGAATGAGCAGTTCTTC. It yields the protein CSASGGAGGLAGANEQFF.

The chain joins TRBV19 to TRBJ2-7, with D possibly TRBD1 on 5 matching bases. The CDR3 totals 14 residues. CDR1 and CDR2 from the germline V gene are LNHDA and SQIVND (reference sequence). The V end lost 4 bases, the J end lost 2 bases, and 12 bases lay between the germline ends. The CDR3 region is CASSSQGYTYEQYF. The DNA of the CDR3 is TGTGCCAGTAGTAGCCAGGGTTATACCTACGAGCAGTACTTC.

This clonotype appeared many times. This chain connects TRBV12-3 or TRBV12-4 to TRBJ2-3; D is ambiguous. This CDR3 has 13 residues. The V and J ends lost 1 base and 5 bases respectively, with 7 bases between them. The DNA of the CDR3 is TGTGCCAGCAGTTTAGGTCAGGTAGATACGCAGTATTTT. This translates into CASSLGQVDTQYF.

A few counts support this clonotype. This chain links TRBV6-1 with TRBJ1-5; D call uncertain. Germline V gene data show CDR1 as MNHNS and CDR2 as SASEGT. Deletions cut 6 bases from V and 9 bases from J, with 15 bases between. The CDR3 has 13 amino acids. The CDR3 here is CASRLVPSRPQHF. Written as DNA, the CDR3 is TGTGCCAGCAGATTAGTCCCGAGTCGGCCCCAGCATTTT.